A selection of T cell receptor beta chains follows, all from one sample in a study of T cells in localized non-small cell lung cancer. TCRdb's copy holds only in-frame clones and misses some; the assay was immunoSEQ multiplex PCR. Here the sample spans 100,000 to 150,000 clones, around 92% being singletons. Sample: peripheral blood, taken before any cancer treatment. The source is a female donor of 60 years or more with stage I lung adenocarcinoma. CDR3s include the opening cysteine and the closing phenylalanine or tryptophan. The order of the fields is clone size, J gene, D gene, V gene, CDR3 DNA, CDR3 protein. D genes are given only for firm matches. Clone size appears in some rows only: once, few, many, or a class for an expanded clone.

- TRBJ2-5 TRBD1 TRBV12-5 TGTGCTAGTGGTCTCGGGACAGTAGAGACCCAGTACTTC CASGLGTVETQYF
- TRBJ1-2 - TRBV6-5 TGTGCCAGCAGGGTAGGACAAGGCTACACCTTC CASRVGQGYTF
once TRBJ1-2 - TRBV9 TGTGCCAGCAGCTCCCGCTCCGGGACGGGCTATGGCTACACCTTC CASSSRSGTGYGYTF
- TRBJ2-1 - TRBV14 TGTGCCAGCAGCCAAGCGGCCGCGAATGAGCAGTTCTTC CASSQAAANEQFF
- TRBJ2-7 - TRBV28 TGTGCCAGCAGTTTACCCTCCTACGAGCAGTACTTC CASSLPSYEQYF
- TRBJ1-4 - TRBV15 TGTGCCACCAGCGAGCGAGGGAACGAACTGTTTTTT CATSERGNELFF
- TRBJ2-7 - TRBV7-3 TGTGCCAGCAGCTTAATGGCGTCTAAGGGATCCTACGAGCAGTACTTC CASSLMASKGSYEQYF
- TRBJ2-2 TRBD2 TRBV27 TGTGCCAACAACCGAGGGGCTAGCGGGGCCGGGGAGCTGTTTTTT CANNRGASGAGELFF
- TRBJ2-1 - TRBV30 TGTGCCTGGAGTCCCCCGGGGGAGCGCTCCTACAATGAGCAGTTCTTC CAWSPPGERSYNEQFF
- TRBJ2-1 TRBD2 TRBV7-3 TGTGCCAGCAGCCCCTTAGCGGGAGCCTACAATGAGCAGTTCTTC CASSPLAGAYNEQFF
- TRBJ2-3 - TRBV2 TGTGCCAGCACCGTTGGCACAGATACGCAGTATTTT CASTVGTDTQYF
- TRBJ2-5 - TRBV7-7 TGTGCCAGCAGCTTAGCGCTTGGCAGTCAAGAGACCCAGTACTTC CASSLALGSQETQYF
- TRBJ1-4 TRBD1 TRBV6-6 TGTGCCAGCCGGGACAGTAATGAAAAACTGTTTTTT CASRDSNEKLFF
- TRBJ1-2 - TRBV5-1 TGCGCCAGCAGCTTGGTTTATCAGGGCTTGAAAGGCTACACCTTC CASSLVYQGLKGYTF
once TRBJ2-7 - TRBV14 TGTGCCAGCAGCCAAATACTCCGGCCTCTGCTCCACGAGCAGTACTTC CASSQILRPLLHEQYF
- TRBJ2-2 - TRBV7-8 TGTGCCAGCAGCCCTGGGGTACTTAACGGGGAGCTGTTTTTT CASSPGVLNGELFF
- TRBJ1-1 - TRBV19 TGTGCCAGTAGTATAGATCCGACGACTGAAGCTTTCTTT CASSIDPTTEAFF
- TRBJ2-3 TRBD2 TRBV7-9 TGTGCCAGCAGCTGGGGCGCGGGAGGCGGGGATACGCAGTATTTT CASSWGAGGGDTQYF
once TRBJ2-7 - TRBV6-5 TGTGCCAGCAGTTACTCTGGCCAGCCAAGCTCCTACGAGCAGTACTTC CASSYSGQPSSYEQYF
- TRBJ2-1 - TRBV2 TGTGCCAGCAGTGAAGGACTAGGGATTGAGCAGTTCTTC CASSEGLGIEQFF
- TRBJ1-1 - TRBV14 TGTGCCAGCAGCCAAGATCGTGGGGCTTGGAACACTGAAGCTTTCTTT CASSQDRGAWNTEAFF
- TRBJ1-5 - TRBV25-1 TGTGCCAGCAGTGTTAGCAATCAGCCCCAGCATTTT CASSVSNQPQHF